These T cell receptor beta chains were read from a single sample in a study of blood T cell repertoires in COVID-19. Here immunoSEQ multiplex PCR was the method, and the copy in TCRdb shows in-frame clones only, minus some. The sample records 270,000 or so clones, 86% being singletons. The sequencing sample was made of peripheral blood. Receptor source: a woman aged 25 to 39 with active or convalescent COVID-19. Each CDR3 is given with its conserved first and last residue. A D gene is named only where the DNA matches it firmly. Size tells how often a clone was seen (once, few, many) or the class of an expanded clone, and some rows leave it out.

d_gene: TRBD2
abundance: .
j_gene: TRBJ2-7
v_gene: TRBV7-2
len: 15
CDR3nt: TGTGCCAGCAGCCTCGACGGGACTAGTACGGGGGAGCAGTACTTC
CDR3aa: CASSLDGTSTGEQYF

d_gene: TRBD2
abundance: .
j_gene: TRBJ2-3
v_gene: TRBV7-2
len: 16
CDR3nt: TGTGCCAGCAGCTTGAGACTAGCGGGGACCACAGATACGCAGTATTTT
CDR3aa: CASSLRLAGTTDTQYF

d_gene: TRBD2
abundance: .
j_gene: TRBJ2-3
v_gene: TRBV7-9
len: 12
CDR3nt: TGTGCCAGCTCCCCCCAGGGAGGGGCGCAGTATTTT
CDR3aa: CASSPQGGAQYF

d_gene: .
abundance: few
j_gene: TRBJ1-5
v_gene: TRBV5-6
len: 13
CDR3nt: TGTGCCAGCAGCTTCGGGAGGAGTCAGCCCCAGCATTTT
CDR3aa: CASSFGRSQPQHF

d_gene: .
abundance: .
j_gene: TRBJ2-3
v_gene: TRBV5-1
len: 16
CDR3nt: TGCGCCAGCAGCTTCCTTGGAGACTCTAGCACAGATACGCAGTATTTT
CDR3aa: CASSFLGDSSTDTQYF

d_gene: TRBD1
abundance: .
j_gene: TRBJ2-3
v_gene: TRBV19
len: 14
CDR3nt: TGTGCCAGTAGTCCGGGACAGGGCGCCTATACGCAGTATTTT
CDR3aa: CASSPGQGAYTQYF

d_gene: TRBD2
abundance: .
j_gene: TRBJ2-5
v_gene: TRBV4-1
len: 16
CDR3nt: TGCGCCAGCAGCCAAGTAATCCTAGCGGGGAAAGAGACCCAGTACTTC
CDR3aa: CASSQVILAGKETQYF

d_gene: TRBD1
abundance: few
j_gene: TRBJ2-7
v_gene: TRBV2
len: 13
CDR3nt: TGTGCCAGCAGCGACAGGGTCAAGTACGAGCAGTACTTC
CDR3aa: CASSDRVKYEQYF

d_gene: .
abundance: .
j_gene: TRBJ2-7
v_gene: TRBV2
len: 10
CDR3nt: TGTGCCAGCAGTGGAGGCGAGCAGTACTTC
CDR3aa: CASSGGEQYF

d_gene: .
abundance: .
j_gene: TRBJ2-3
v_gene: TRBV7-9
len: 14
CDR3nt: TGTGCCAGCAGCCAGGACAGCGGCACAGATACGCAGTATTTT
CDR3aa: CASSQDSGTDTQYF

d_gene: .
abundance: .
j_gene: TRBJ1-6
v_gene: TRBV5-6
len: 19
CDR3nt: TGTGCCAGCAGCCCCTCAGGAGACTACTGGGCGTCCTATAATTCACCCCTCCACTTT
CDR3aa: CASSPSGDYWASYNSPLHF

d_gene: .
abundance: few
j_gene: TRBJ1-6
v_gene: TRBV14
len: 14
CDR3nt: TGTGCCAGCAGCCAGGAAAGGAGAATTTTGCCCCTCCACTTT
CDR3aa: CASSQERRILPLHF

d_gene: TRBD1
abundance: .
j_gene: TRBJ1-5
v_gene: TRBV19
len: 15
CDR3nt: TGTGCCACCCGGCTCGCCGGGACAGGCAATCAGCCCCAGCATTTT
CDR3aa: CATRLAGTGNQPQHF

d_gene: TRBD2
abundance: .
j_gene: TRBJ2-2
v_gene: TRBV11-3
len: 17
CDR3nt: TGTGCCAGCAGCCTCCGCGGCGGGGGATTAAACACCGGGGAGCTGTTTTTT
CDR3aa: CASSLRGGGLNTGELFF

d_gene: .
abundance: once
j_gene: TRBJ1-4
v_gene: TRBV19
len: 18
CDR3nt: TGTGCCAGTAGTATAGGGGGCCCCGTACCCTCCTTAATGAAAAAACTGTTTTTT
CDR3aa: CASSIGGPVPSLMKKLFF

d_gene: TRBD1
abundance: .
j_gene: TRBJ2-5
v_gene: TRBV7-8
len: 14
CDR3nt: TGTGCCAGCAGCTTAGGACAGGGGGCGGAGACCCAGTACTTC
CDR3aa: CASSLGQGAETQYF

d_gene: TRBD1
abundance: few
j_gene: TRBJ2-1
v_gene: TRBV2
len: 16
CDR3nt: TGTGCCAGCAGCGGGTTACCGGGACAGGGGGCGAATGAGCAGTTCTTC
CDR3aa: CASSGLPGQGANEQFF

d_gene: TRBD1
abundance: once
j_gene: TRBJ1-4
v_gene: TRBV10-1
len: 19
CDR3nt: TGCGCCAGCAGTGGGGGACAGGGGGCCCAACTTACAACTAATGAAAAACTGTTTTTT
CDR3aa: CASSGGQGAQLTTNEKLFF

d_gene: TRBD1
abundance: .
j_gene: TRBJ2-3
v_gene: TRBV4-3
len: 16
CDR3nt: TGCGCCAGCAGCCAAGAGTGGGGACAGGGGGCAGATACGCAGTATTTT
CDR3aa: CASSQEWGQGADTQYF

d_gene: .
abundance: few
j_gene: TRBJ2-1
v_gene: TRBV5-1
len: 13
CDR3nt: TGCGCCAGCAGCTTGCGCAGGGAAGGTGAGCAGTTCTTC
CDR3aa: CASSLRREGEQFF

d_gene: TRBD2
abundance: .
j_gene: TRBJ2-7
v_gene: TRBV28
len: 15
CDR3nt: TGTGCCAGCAGTTTATTCCAGCGGGGGCTTGGCGAGCAGTACTTC
CDR3aa: CASSLFQRGLGEQYF

d_gene: TRBD1
abundance: .
j_gene: TRBJ1-5
v_gene: TRBV19
len: 16
CDR3nt: TGTGCCAGTAGGACGGACAGGGCAGGGAGCAATCAGCCCCAGCATTTT
CDR3aa: CASRTDRAGSNQPQHF

d_gene: .
abundance: .
j_gene: TRBJ1-2
v_gene: TRBV27
len: 14
CDR3nt: TGTGCCAGCAGTAGTACGGGAGATTCCTATGGCTACACCTTC
CDR3aa: CASSSTGDSYGYTF

d_gene: .
abundance: .
j_gene: TRBJ2-3
v_gene: TRBV14
len: 13
CDR3nt: TGTGCCAGCAGCCCCGCGAATCCAGATACGCAGTATTTT
CDR3aa: CASSPANPDTQYF

d_gene: .
abundance: .
j_gene: TRBJ2-6
v_gene: TRBV19
len: 17
CDR3nt: TGTGCCAGTAGTACAGGACAGTTTCCCTCTGGGGCCAACGTCCTGACTTTC
CDR3aa: CASSTGQFPSGANVLTF

d_gene: .
abundance: .
j_gene: TRBJ2-1
v_gene: TRBV4-1
len: 14
CDR3nt: TGCGCCAGCAGCCAAGGAGCCATTACCAATGAGCAGTTCTTC
CDR3aa: CASSQGAITNEQFF

d_gene: .
abundance: .
j_gene: TRBJ2-3
v_gene: TRBV30
len: 16
CDR3nt: TGTGCCTGGTCAGGGGAGGGGCTGACGAGGACAGATACGCAGTATTTT
CDR3aa: CAWSGEGLTRTDTQYF

d_gene: .
abundance: .
j_gene: TRBJ2-1
v_gene: TRBV28
len: 12
CDR3nt: TGTGCCAGCAGTTTCCCTCTCAATGAGCAGTTCTTC
CDR3aa: CASSFPLNEQFF

d_gene: .
abundance: .
j_gene: TRBJ1-4
v_gene: TRBV6-5
len: 16
CDR3nt: TGTGCCAGCAGTTACTCTTTGGCGACTTGGGAGGAAAAACTGTTTTTT
CDR3aa: CASSYSLATWEEKLFF

d_gene: .
abundance: .
j_gene: TRBJ2-7
v_gene: TRBV10-3
len: 14
CDR3nt: TGTGCCATCAGTCCTGACTTGTCCTTTGACGAGCAGTACTTC
CDR3aa: CAISPDLSFDEQYF

d_gene: TRBD1
abundance: .
j_gene: TRBJ2-7
v_gene: TRBV19
len: 13
CDR3nt: TGTGCCAGTAGTAGGACAGGGTGGAACGAGCAGTACTTC
CDR3aa: CASSRTGWNEQYF

d_gene: .
abundance: .
j_gene: TRBJ2-1
v_gene: TRBV3-1/TRBV3-2
len: 15
CDR3nt: TGTGCCAGCAGCCAAGATGGGGGGAGAGACAATGAGCAGTTCTTC
CDR3aa: CASSQDGGRDNEQFF

d_gene: TRBD1
abundance: .
j_gene: TRBJ1-5
v_gene: TRBV3-1/TRBV3-2
len: 13
CDR3nt: TGTGCCAGCAGCGGGACAGGGTATCAGCCCCAGCATTTT
CDR3aa: CASSGTGYQPQHF

d_gene: .
abundance: few
j_gene: TRBJ1-2
v_gene: TRBV28
len: 14
CDR3nt: TGTGCCAGCAGTTTAAGGGGGGGAAGTGTGGGCTACACCTTC
CDR3aa: CASSLRGGSVGYTF

d_gene: TRBD1
abundance: .
j_gene: TRBJ2-7
v_gene: TRBV5-1
len: 14
CDR3nt: TGCGCCAGCAGCTTGACAGGGGGATTCTACGAGCAGTACTTC
CDR3aa: CASSLTGGFYEQYF

d_gene: .
abundance: .
j_gene: TRBJ1-1
v_gene: TRBV7-2
len: 15
CDR3nt: TGTGCCAGCAGCCGCCAGAGGCAAATGAACACTGAAGCTTTCTTT
CDR3aa: CASSRQRQMNTEAFF

d_gene: TRBD2
abundance: .
j_gene: TRBJ2-7
v_gene: TRBV4-3
len: 15
CDR3nt: TGCGCCAGCAGCCAAGATCGCGGGGGGGCCGTCGAGCAGTACTTC
CDR3aa: CASSQDRGGAVEQYF

d_gene: .
abundance: .
j_gene: TRBJ1-2
v_gene: TRBV9
len: 15
CDR3nt: TGTGCCAGCAGCCCCCGGACAGTCCTCCAGCATGGCTACACCTTC
CDR3aa: CASSPRTVLQHGYTF

d_gene: TRBD1
abundance: few
j_gene: TRBJ2-1
v_gene: TRBV6-2/TRBV6-3
len: 14
CDR3nt: TGTGCCAGCAGTCCGACAGGGGGCTACAATGAGCAGTTCTTC
CDR3aa: CASSPTGGYNEQFF

d_gene: .
abundance: .
j_gene: TRBJ2-1
v_gene: TRBV15
len: 14
CDR3nt: TGTGCCACCAGCAGAGAGATCACGGGTCATGAGCAGTTCTTC
CDR3aa: CATSREITGHEQFF

d_gene: .
abundance: .
j_gene: TRBJ1-4
v_gene: TRBV6-5
len: 14
CDR3nt: TGTGCCCGCAGCGGACGGGGGGGGGATGAAAAACTGTTTTTT
CDR3aa: CARSGRGGDEKLFF

d_gene: TRBD1
abundance: .
j_gene: TRBJ1-3
v_gene: TRBV18
len: 16
CDR3nt: TGTGCCAGCTCACTACAGGACAGGGCCGCTGGAAACACCATATATTTT
CDR3aa: CASSLQDRAAGNTIYF

d_gene: TRBD1
abundance: few
j_gene: TRBJ1-2
v_gene: TRBV9
len: 14
CDR3nt: TGTGCCAGCAGAGACGACAGGGGGCTTGATGGCTACACCTTC
CDR3aa: CASRDDRGLDGYTF